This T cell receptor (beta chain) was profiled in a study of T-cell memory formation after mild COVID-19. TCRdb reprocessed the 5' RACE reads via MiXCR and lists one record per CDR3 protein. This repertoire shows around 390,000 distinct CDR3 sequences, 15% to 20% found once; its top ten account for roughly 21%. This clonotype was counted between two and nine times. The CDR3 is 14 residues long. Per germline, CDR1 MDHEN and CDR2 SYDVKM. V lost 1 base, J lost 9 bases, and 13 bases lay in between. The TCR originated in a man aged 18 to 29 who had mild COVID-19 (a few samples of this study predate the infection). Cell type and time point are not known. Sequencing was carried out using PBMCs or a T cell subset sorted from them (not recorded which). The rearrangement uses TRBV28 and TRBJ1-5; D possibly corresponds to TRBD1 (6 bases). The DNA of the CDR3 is TGTGCCAGCAGTTTATCAGGGGCGAGGGGGCCCCAGCATTTT. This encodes CASSLSGARGPQHF. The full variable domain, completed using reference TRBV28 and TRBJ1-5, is DVKVTQSSRYLVKRTGEKVFLECVQDMDHENMFWYRQDPGLGLRLIYFSYDVKMKEKGDIPEGYSVSREKKERFSLILESASTNQTSMYLCASSLSGARGPQHFGDGTRLSIL.